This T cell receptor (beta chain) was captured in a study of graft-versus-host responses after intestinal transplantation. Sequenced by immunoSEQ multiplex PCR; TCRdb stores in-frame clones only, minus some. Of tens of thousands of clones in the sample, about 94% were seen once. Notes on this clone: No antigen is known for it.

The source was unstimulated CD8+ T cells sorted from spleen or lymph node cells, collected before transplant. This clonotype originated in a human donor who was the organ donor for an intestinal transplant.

CDR3 bases: TGTGCCAGCAGCCTCCCGGGGAGGGAGCGGGAGGGACTAAATACGCAGTATTTT. This translates into CASSLPGREREGLNTQYF. This chain connects TRBV7-8 to TRBJ2-3; 10 nucleotides agree with TRBD2. Per the germline V gene, CDR1 is SGHVS and CDR2 is FQNEAQ. CDR3 size: 18 residues. Trimming took 5 bases from V and 7 from J; bases not matched to a gene: 18.